This is a list of T cell receptor beta chains from one sample in a study of shared clonotypes between healthy human individuals. Profiling relied on immunoSEQ multiplex PCR, and the TCRdb table lists in-frame clones only, not all of them. The sample consists of 2 million to 2.5 million clones, about nine tenths of them appearing once. The sequencing input was naive CD4+ T cells from PBMCs. The receptors here all came from a man aged 18 to 30 in good health. Some clones in this sample may be carry-over from other donors' samples. Each CDR3 is given with its conserved first and last residue. Only some rows state a clone size, as once, few, many or a class for expanded clones.

j_gene	v_gene	abundance	CDR3aa
TRBJ2-5	TRBV4-1	once	CASSQAPSVETQYF
TRBJ1-1	TRBV6-1	.	CASIFPPGTEAFF
TRBJ1-1	TRBV29-1	few	CSVKGVPNTEAFF
TRBJ2-3	TRBV5-4	.	CASSLAKGADTQYF
TRBJ2-1	TRBV5-1	.	CASSLRTSGDEQFF
TRBJ2-5	TRBV5-4	.	CASSLGGVQETQYF
TRBJ2-1	TRBV5-1	.	CASSLGAGYNEQFF
TRBJ1-5	TRBV19	.	CASSSPAPQPQHF
TRBJ2-2	TRBV5-1	.	CASSLGGQSLNTGELFF
TRBJ2-1	TRBV28	.	CASSLGSTAGPFF
TRBJ2-1	TRBV6-5	once	CASSYGTSGRDEQFF
TRBJ2-7	TRBV5-1	.	CASSFRTQPYEQYF
TRBJ2-2	TRBV28	.	CASSPGTSGAGELFF
TRBJ2-2	TRBV5-1	.	CASSFATKAGELFF
TRBJ1-5	TRBV6-6	.	CASSSGTGGNQPQHF
TRBJ2-7	TRBV29-1	.	CSVAEQGYEQYF
TRBJ2-1	TRBV7-3	.	CASGMRGGVGESEQFF
TRBJ2-7	TRBV6-1	.	CASSDYPGQERQYF
TRBJ1-5	TRBV6-1	.	CASSGRNSNQPQHF
TRBJ1-5	TRBV5-6	.	CASSFSQGDGQPQHF
TRBJ2-1	TRBV11-3	.	CASSLEQGASNEQFF
TRBJ2-5	TRBV2	.	CASSDGGGETQYF
TRBJ2-7	TRBV19	once	CASSKIRDHEQYF
TRBJ2-7	TRBV28	.	CASRSPSLSYEQYF
TRBJ2-5	TRBV7-2	.	CASSVSTGTGGETQYF
TRBJ2-1	TRBV30	.	CAWSRQGVYNEQFF
TRBJ1-1	TRBV7-2	.	CASSLRGMTEAFF
TRBJ1-4	TRBV7-9	.	CASSLGSLPGANEKLFF
TRBJ2-7	TRBV6-5	.	CASSSRREAYEQYF
TRBJ1-5	TRBV2	.	CASSRGQPQHF
TRBJ2-1	TRBV19	once	CASSDLAGGSSYNEQFF
TRBJ1-4	TRBV4-2	.	CASSLNAPGEEKLFF
TRBJ1-6	TRBV27	.	CASSPPNSPLHF
TRBJ1-4	TRBV10-2	once	CASSGLTGREPTNEKLFF
TRBJ1-1	TRBV27	.	CASSLLGRRAGTEAFF
TRBJ1-2	TRBV28	.	CASSLPENYGYTF
TRBJ1-4	TRBV9	once	CASSVGAGRFEKLFF
TRBJ2-7	TRBV5-1	.	CASSSGQSLNEQYF
TRBJ2-5	TRBV2	.	CASSDQGAIQTQYF
TRBJ2-7	TRBV11-2	.	CASSLEGGSSYEQYF